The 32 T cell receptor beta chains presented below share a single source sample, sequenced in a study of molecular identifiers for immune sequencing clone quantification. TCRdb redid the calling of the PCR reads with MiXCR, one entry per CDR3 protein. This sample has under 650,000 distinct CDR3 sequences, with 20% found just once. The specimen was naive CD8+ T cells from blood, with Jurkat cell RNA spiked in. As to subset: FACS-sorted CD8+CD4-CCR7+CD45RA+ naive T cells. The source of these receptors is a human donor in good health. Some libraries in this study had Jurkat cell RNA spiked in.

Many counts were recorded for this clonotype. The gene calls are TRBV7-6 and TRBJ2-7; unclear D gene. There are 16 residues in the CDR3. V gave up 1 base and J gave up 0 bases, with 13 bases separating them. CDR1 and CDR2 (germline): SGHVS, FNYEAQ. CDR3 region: CASSLEGLGSSYEQYF. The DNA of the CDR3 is TGTGCCAGCAGCTTAGAGGGTCTGGGCAGCTCCTACGAGCAGTACTTC.

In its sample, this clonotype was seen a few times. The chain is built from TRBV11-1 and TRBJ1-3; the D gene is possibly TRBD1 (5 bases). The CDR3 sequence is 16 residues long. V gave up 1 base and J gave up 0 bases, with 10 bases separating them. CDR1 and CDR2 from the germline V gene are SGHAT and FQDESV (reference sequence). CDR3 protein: CASSLDRRLSGNTIYF. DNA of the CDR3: TGTGCCAGCAGCTTAGACAGGAGACTCTCTGGAAACACCATATATTTT.

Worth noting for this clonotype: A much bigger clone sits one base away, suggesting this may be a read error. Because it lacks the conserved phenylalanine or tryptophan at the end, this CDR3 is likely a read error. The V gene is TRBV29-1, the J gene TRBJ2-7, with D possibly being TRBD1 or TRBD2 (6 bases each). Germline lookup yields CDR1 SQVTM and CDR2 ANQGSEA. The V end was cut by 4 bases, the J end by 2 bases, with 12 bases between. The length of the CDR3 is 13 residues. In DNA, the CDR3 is TGCAGCGTTGCGGGGGCCAAAACCTACGAGCAGTACCTC. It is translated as CSVAGAKTYEQYL.

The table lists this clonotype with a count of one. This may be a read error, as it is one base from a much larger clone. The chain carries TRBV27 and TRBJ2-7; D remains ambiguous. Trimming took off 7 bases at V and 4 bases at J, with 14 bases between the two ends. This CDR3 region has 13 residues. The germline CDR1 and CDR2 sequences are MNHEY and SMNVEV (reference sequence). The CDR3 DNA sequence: TGTGCCAGCATGGTGGGCCCAAGGTACGAGCAGTACTTC. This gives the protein CASMVGPRYEQYF.

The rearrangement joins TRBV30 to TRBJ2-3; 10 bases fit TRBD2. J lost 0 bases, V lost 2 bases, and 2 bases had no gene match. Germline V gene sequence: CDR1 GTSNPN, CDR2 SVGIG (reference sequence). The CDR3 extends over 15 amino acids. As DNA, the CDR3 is TGTGCCTGGAGTAGCGGGGGGGCGAGCACAGATACGCAGTATTTT. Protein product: CAWSSGGASTDTQYF.

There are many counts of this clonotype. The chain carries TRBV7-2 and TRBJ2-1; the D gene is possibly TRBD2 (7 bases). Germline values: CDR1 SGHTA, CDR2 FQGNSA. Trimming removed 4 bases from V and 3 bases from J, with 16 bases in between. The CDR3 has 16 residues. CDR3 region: CASSSDAGALYNEQFF. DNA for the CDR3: TGTGCCAGCAGCTCAGACGCGGGGGCCCTCTACAATGAGCAGTTCTTC.

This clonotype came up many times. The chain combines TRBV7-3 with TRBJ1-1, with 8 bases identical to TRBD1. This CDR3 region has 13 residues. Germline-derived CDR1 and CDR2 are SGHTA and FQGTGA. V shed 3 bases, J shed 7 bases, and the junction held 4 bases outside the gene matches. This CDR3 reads CASSLTGVGEAFF. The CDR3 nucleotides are TGTGCCAGCAGCTTGACAGGGGTAGGTGAAGCTTTCTTT.

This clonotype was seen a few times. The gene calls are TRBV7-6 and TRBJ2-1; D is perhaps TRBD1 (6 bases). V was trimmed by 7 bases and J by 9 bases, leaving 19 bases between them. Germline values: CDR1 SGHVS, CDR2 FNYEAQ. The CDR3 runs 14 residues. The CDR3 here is CASTPQGVGVEQFF. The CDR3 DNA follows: TGTGCCAGCACCCCACAGGGAGTAGGAGTTGAGCAGTTCTTC.

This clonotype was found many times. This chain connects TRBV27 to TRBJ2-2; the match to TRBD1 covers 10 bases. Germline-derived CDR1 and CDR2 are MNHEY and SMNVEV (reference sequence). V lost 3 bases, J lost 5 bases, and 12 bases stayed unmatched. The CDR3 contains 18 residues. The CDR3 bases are TGTGCCAGCAGTTTGATGGGGAGGACAGGGGGAACTACCGGGGAGCTGTTTTTT. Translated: CASSLMGRTGGTTGELFF.

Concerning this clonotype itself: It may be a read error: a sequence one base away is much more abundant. This CDR3 reads CATRRGPTGELFF. The CDR3 bases are TGTGCCACTCGCAGGGGGCCCACCGGGGAGCTGTTTTTT. The genes are TRBV24-1 and TRBJ2-2; 8 positions agree with TRBD1. CDR3 length equals 13 residues. Germline loops: CDR1 KGHDR, CDR2 SFDVKD. V was clipped by 10 bases and J by 4 bases; unmatched bases: 4.

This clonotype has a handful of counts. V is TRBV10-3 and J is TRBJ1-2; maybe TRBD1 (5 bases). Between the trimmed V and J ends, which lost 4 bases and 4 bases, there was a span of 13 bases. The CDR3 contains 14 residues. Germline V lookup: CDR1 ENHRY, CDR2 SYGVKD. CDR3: CAISASGGGYGYTF. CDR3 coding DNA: TGTGCCATCAGTGCGTCCGGGGGGGGCTATGGCTACACCTTC.

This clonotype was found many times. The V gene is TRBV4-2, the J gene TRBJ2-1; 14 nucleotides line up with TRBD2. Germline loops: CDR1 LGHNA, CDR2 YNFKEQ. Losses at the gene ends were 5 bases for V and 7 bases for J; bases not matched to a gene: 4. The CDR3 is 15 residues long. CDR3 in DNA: TGTGCCAGCAGCAAATGGACTAGCGGGAGGAATGAGCAGTTCTTC. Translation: CASSKWTSGRNEQFF.

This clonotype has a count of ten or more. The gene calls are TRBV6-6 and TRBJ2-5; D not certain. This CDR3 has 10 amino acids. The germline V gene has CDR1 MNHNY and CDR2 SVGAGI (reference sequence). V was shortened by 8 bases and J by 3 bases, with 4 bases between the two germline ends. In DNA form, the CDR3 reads TGTGCCAGCCAAAAAGAGACCCAGTACTTC. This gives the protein CASQKETQYF.

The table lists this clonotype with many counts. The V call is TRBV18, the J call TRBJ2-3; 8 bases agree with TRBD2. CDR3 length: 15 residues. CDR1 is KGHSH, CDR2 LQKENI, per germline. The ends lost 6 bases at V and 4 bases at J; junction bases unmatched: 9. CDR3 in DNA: TGTGCCAGCTCGCCTCCAGCGGGAGCCCCAGATACGCAGTATTTT. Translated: CASSPPAGAPDTQYF. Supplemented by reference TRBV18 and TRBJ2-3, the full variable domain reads NAGVMQNPRHLVRRRGQEARLRCSPMKGHSHVYWYRQLPEEGLKFMVYLQKENIIDESGMPKERFSAEFPKEGPSILRIQQVVRGDSAAYFCASSPPAGAPDTQYFGPGTRLTVL.

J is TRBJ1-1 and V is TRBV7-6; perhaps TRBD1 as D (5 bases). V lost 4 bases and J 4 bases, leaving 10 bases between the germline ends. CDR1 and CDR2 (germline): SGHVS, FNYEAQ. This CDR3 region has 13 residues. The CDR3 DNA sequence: TGTGCCAGCAGCTGGGTGACAGCCACTGAAGCTTTCTTT. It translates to CASSWVTATEAFF.

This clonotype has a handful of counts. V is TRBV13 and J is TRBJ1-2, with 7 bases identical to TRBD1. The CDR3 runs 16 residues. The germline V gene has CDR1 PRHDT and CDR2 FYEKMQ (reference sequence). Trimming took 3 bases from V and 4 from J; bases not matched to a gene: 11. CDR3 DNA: TGTGCCAGCAGCTTCGGGACAGAAGAGCCTTCCTATGGCTACACCTTC. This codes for CASSFGTEEPSYGYTF.

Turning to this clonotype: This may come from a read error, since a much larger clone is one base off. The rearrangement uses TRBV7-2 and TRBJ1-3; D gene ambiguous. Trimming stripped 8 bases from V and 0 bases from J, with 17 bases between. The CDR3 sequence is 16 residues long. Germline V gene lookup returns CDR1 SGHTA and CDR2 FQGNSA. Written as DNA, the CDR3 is TGTGCCAGCGGCTCCCATCTGACGGGCTCTGGAAACACCATATATTTT. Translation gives CASGSHLTGSGNTIYF.

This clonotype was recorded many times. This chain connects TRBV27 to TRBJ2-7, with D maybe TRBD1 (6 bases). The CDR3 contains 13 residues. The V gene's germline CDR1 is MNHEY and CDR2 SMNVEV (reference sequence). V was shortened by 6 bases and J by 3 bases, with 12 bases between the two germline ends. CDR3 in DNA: TGTGCCAGCAGCTTAAAGGACAGCTACGAGCAGTACTTC. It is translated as CASSLKDSYEQYF.

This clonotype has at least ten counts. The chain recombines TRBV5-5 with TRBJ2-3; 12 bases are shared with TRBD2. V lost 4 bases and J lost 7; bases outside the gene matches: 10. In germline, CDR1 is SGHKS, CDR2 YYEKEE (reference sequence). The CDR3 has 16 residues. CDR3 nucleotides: TGTGCCAGCAGCCCCAGGACTAGCGGGATTACACATACGCAGTATTTT. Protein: CASSPRTSGITHTQYF.

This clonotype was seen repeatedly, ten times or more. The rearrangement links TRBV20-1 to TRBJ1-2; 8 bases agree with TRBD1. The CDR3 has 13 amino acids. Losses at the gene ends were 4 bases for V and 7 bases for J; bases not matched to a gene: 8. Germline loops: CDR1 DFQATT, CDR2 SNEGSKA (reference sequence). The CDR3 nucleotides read TGCAGTGCTACCATGGACAGGGCGGCTGGCTACACCTTC. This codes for CSATMDRAAGYTF.

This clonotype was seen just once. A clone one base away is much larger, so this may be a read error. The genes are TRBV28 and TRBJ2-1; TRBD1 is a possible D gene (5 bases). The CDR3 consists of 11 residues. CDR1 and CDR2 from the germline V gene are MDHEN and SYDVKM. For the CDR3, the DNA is TGTGCCAGCTTTATAAGGGGTGAGCAGTCCTTC. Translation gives CASFIRGEQSF.

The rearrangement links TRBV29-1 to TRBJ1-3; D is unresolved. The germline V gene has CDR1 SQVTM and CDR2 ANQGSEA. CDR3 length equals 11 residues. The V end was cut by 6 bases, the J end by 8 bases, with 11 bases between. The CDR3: CSVLEGDTIYF. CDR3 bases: TGCAGCGTACTTGAAGGAGACACCATATATTTT. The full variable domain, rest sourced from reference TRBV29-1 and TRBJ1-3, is SAVISQKPSRDICQRGTSLTIQCQVDSQVTMMFWYRQQPGQSLTLIATANQGSEATYESGFVIDKFPISRPNLTFSTLTVSNMSPEDSSIYLCSVLEGDTIYFGEGSWLTVV.

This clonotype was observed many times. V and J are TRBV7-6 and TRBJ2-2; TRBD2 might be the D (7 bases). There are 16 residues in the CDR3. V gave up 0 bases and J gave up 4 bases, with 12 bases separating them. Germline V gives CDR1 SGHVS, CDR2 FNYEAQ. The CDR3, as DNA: TGTGCCAGCAGCTTAGCGTCCCGGGGGGCCACCGGGGAGCTGTTTTTT. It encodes CASSLASRGATGELFF.

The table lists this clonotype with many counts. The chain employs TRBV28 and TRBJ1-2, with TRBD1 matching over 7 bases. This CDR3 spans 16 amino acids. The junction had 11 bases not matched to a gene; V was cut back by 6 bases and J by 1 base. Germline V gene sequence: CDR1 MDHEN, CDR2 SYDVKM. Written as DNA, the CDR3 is TGTGCCAGCAGAATGGACAGGACTCTAAGTAACTATGGCTACACCTTC. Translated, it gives CASRMDRTLSNYGYTF.

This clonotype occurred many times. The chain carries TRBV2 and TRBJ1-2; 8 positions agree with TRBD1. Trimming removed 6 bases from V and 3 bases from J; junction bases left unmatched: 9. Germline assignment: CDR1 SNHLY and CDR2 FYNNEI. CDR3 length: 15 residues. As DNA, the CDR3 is TGTGCCAGCAGCCCCGGACAGGGAAGGGACTATGGCTACACCTTC. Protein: CASSPGQGRDYGYTF.

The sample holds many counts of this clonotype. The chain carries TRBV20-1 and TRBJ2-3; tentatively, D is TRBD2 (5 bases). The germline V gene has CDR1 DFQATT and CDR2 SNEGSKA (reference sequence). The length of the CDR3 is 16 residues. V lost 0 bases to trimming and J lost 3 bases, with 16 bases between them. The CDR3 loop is CSAREEVARYTDTQYF. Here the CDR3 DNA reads TGCAGTGCTAGAGAAGAAGTAGCGAGATATACAGATACGCAGTATTTT.

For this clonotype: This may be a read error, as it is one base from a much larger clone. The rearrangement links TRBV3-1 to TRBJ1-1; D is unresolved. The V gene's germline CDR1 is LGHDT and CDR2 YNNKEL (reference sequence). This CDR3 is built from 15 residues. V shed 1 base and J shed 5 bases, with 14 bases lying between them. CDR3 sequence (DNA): TGTGCCAGCAGCCAAGGGCCAGTGAGTGGTACTGAAGCTTTCTTT. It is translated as CASSQGPVSGTEAFF. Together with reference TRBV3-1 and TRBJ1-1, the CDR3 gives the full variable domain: DTAVSQTPKYLVTQMGNDKSIKCEQNLGHDTMYWYKQDSKKFLKIMFSYNNKELIINETVPNRFSPKSPDKAHLNLHINSLELGDSAVYFCASSQGPVSGTEAFFGQGTRLTVV.

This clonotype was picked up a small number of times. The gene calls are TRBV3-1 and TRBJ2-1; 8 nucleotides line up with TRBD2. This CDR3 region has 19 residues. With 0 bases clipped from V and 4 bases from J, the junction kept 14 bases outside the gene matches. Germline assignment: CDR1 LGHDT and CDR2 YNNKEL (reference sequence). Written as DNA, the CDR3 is TGTGCCAGCAGCCAAGATGTGGGCGGGGGGCCCGGGCTGTACAATGAGCAGTTCTTC. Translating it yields CASSQDVGGGPGLYNEQFF.

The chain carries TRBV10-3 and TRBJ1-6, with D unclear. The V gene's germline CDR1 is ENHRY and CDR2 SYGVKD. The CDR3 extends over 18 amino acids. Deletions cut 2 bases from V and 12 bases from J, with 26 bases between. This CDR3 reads CAISEPPGRASGRRPLHF. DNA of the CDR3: TGTGCCATCAGTGAGCCACCCGGACGGGCTTCTGGGCGGAGACCCCTCCACTTT.

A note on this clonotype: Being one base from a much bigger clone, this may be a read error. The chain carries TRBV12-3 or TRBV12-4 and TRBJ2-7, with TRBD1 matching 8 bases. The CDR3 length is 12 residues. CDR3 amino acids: CVSRKTGDEQYF. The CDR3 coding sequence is TGTGTCAGCAGAAAGACAGGGGACGAGCAGTACTTC.

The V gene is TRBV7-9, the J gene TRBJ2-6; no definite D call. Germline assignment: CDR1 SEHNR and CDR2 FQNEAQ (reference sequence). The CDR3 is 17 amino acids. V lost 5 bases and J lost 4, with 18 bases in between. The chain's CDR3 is CASSADLYGSGANVLTF. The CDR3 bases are TGTGCCAGCAGCGCCGACCTTTACGGCTCAGGGGCCAACGTCCTGACTTTC.

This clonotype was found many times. The CDR3 nucleotides are TGTGCCAGCAAAATGACAGTGAACACTGAAGCTTTCTTT. It codes for CASKMTVNTEAFF. The chain employs TRBV12-3 or TRBV12-4 and TRBJ1-1; a possible D gene is TRBD1 (5 bases). Trimming took 7 bases from V and 0 from J, leaving 9 bases between them. The CDR3 runs to 13 residues.